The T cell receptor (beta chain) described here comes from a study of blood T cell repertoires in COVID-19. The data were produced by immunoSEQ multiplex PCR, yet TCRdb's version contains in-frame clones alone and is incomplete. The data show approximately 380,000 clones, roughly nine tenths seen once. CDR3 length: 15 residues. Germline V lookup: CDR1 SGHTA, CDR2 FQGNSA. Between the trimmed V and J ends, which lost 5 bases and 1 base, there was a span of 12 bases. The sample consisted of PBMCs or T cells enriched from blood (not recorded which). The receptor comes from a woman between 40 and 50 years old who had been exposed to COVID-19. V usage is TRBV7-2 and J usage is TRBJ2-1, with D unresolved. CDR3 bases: TGTGCCAGCAGCCCTGCCCGAGTTTCCTACAATGAGCAGTTCTTC. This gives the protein CASSPARVSYNEQFF.